This T cell receptor (beta chain) emerged from a study of shared clonotypes between healthy human individuals. The overall study: Sampling drew on donors who were two women and three men aged 18 to 49.

Replicate sorted-subset PCRs were loaded with 150 to 250 ng DNA, 30,000 to 35,000 T cell genomes. The data were produced by immunoSEQ multiplex PCR, yet TCRdb's version contains in-frame clones alone and is incomplete. This sample yields about 750,000 clones, of which around 92% are seen a single time; less than 25% belongs to the top ten. The J segment lost 7 bases and the V segment lost 5 bases, leaving 9 bases of the junction unmatched. CDR3 length: 14 amino acids. The germline V gene has CDR1 MNHEY and CDR2 SMNVEV (reference sequence). Of note for this clone: Its antigen is as yet unknown.

Findings and caveats of the study: In general, naive subsets displayed greater estimated richness than memory subsets did.

Terminally differentiated effector memory CD45RA+ cells were excluded by CCR7 positive selection of CD45RO-negative cells. Healthy and HIV-negative, the adult donors had no recent acute infections or vaccinations. The chain is built from TRBV27 and TRBJ2-3; 7 positions match TRBD2. Sequencing used naive CD8+ T cells sorted from blood. The clonotype was recovered from a man aged 25-45 years in good health. DNA for the CDR3: TGTGCCAGCAGTCAAACTAGCGCCGGCCATACGCAGTATTTT. As protein: CASSQTSAGHTQYF.